Listed here are 20 T cell receptor beta chains from one sample, sequenced in a study of T cells in narcolepsy. Repertoires were generated with immunoSEQ multiplex PCR, while TCRdb's copy carries only in-frame clones and drops some. The sample lists 27,000 or so clones, approximately 86% seen once, with approximately 1.2% in the top ten. Input material: CD45RA- memory CD4+ T cells from PBMCs. These receptors were obtained from a human donor with narcolepsy.

The V gene is TRBV11-3, the J gene TRBJ2-3; tentative D call: TRBD2 (6 bases). Trimming shortened V by 4 bases and J by 4 bases, and 9 bases separated the two germline ends. Looked up from germline, CDR1 is SGHNT and CDR2 is YENEEA. This CDR3 region has 13 residues. CDR3 loop: CASSSPGADTQYF. The CDR3 nucleotides read TGTGCCAGCAGCTCCCCGGGGGCAGATACGCAGTATTTT.

The V gene is TRBV5-1, the J gene TRBJ1-4; tentatively, D is TRBD1 (5 bases). Deletions cut 2 bases from V and 7 bases from J, with 12 bases between. The CDR3 is 14 residues long. Germline V CDR1 and CDR2: SGHRS, YFSETQ. The CDR3 DNA follows: TGCGCCAGCAGCTTAAACTACGGGGGTGAAAAACTGTTTTTT. This encodes CASSLNYGGEKLFF.

This chain uses TRBV2 with TRBJ2-2; 8 bases fit TRBD1. The ends lost 6 bases at V and 7 bases at J; junction bases unmatched: 1. CDR1 is SNHLY and CDR2 is FYNNEI in the germline V gene. CDR3 length: 12 residues. Written as DNA, the CDR3 is TGTGCCAGCAGGGACAGGGTCGGGGAGCTGTTTTTT. It codes for CASRDRVGELFF.

V and J are TRBV5-1 and TRBJ1-4, with D perhaps TRBD1 (5 bases). Deletions cut 1 base from V and 8 bases from J, with 12 bases between. This CDR3 spans 14 amino acids. Germline assignment: CDR1 SGHRS and CDR2 YFSETQ. The CDR3 DNA reads as TGCGCCAGCAGCTTGAGCACAGGAGAAGAAAAACTGTTTTTT. The encoded protein is CASSLSTGEEKLFF. The whole variable domain, filled in from reference TRBV5-1 and TRBJ1-4, reads KAGVTQTPRYLIKTRGQQVTLSCSPISGHRSVSWYQQTPGQGLQFLFEYFSETQRNKGNFPGRFSGRQFSNSRSEMNVSTLELGDSALYLCASSLSTGEEKLFFGSGTQLSVL.

The rearrangement links TRBV21-1 to TRBJ2-5. TRBV21-1 is recorded as a pseudogene. This CDR3 is 16 amino acids long. The CDR3 DNA sequence: TGTGCCAGCAGCCCGGGTGGGGGGCGATCCAGCGAGACCCAGTACTTC. Translation gives CASSPGGGRSSETQYF.

The chain links TRBV7-8 to TRBJ2-6, with unresolved D. The V gene's germline CDR1 is SGHVS and CDR2 FQNEAQ. This CDR3 contains 17 residues. Trimming pared 1 base from V and 4 bases from J, leaving 14 bases between. The CDR3 sequence is CASSLGVGRSGANVLTF. The CDR3 nucleotides read TGTGCCAGCAGCTTAGGTGTAGGGCGGTCCGGGGCCAACGTCCTGACTTTC.

CDR3 residues: CASRAPGPGLQYF. The CDR3 nucleotides are TGTGCCAGCAGGGCACCGGGCCCAGGGCTTCAGTACTTC. The rearrangement joins TRBV6-1 to TRBJ2-4; the D gene is possibly TRBD1 (5 bases). Germline values: CDR1 MNHNS, CDR2 SASEGT. V gave up 6 bases and J gave up 11 bases, with 17 bases separating them. CDR3 length: 13 residues.

This clone occurred once. The chain carries TRBV6-1 and TRBJ2-1; D uncertain. This CDR3 spans 11 amino acids. The germline gives CDR1 MNHNS, CDR2 SASEGT. Deletions cut 9 bases from V and 4 bases from J, with 7 bases between. CDR3 in DNA: TGTGCCAGTTTTAGGTACAATGAGCAGTTCTTC. Its protein product is CASFRYNEQFF.

This chain uses TRBV13 with TRBJ2-5; no clear D gene. The V gene lost 5 bases and the J gene lost 0 bases, with 4 bases spanning the gap. The V gene's germline CDR1 is PRHDT and CDR2 FYEKMQ (reference sequence). The length of the CDR3 is 12 residues. Here the CDR3 DNA reads TGTGCCAGCAGCCCGTACCAAGAGACCCAGTACTTC. Its translation is CASSPYQETQYF.

V is TRBV2 and J is TRBJ2-7; D is undetermined. CDR3 length: 13 residues. Germline V gene lookup returns CDR1 SNHLY and CDR2 FYNNEI. V lost 2 bases, J lost 2 bases, and 7 bases lay in between. CDR3 protein: CASSEQVTYEQYV. The CDR3 bases are TGTGCCAGCAGTGAACAGGTTACCTACGAGCAGTACGTC.

This chain connects TRBV6-5 to TRBJ1-1; D not resolved. The V gene lost 2 bases and the J gene lost 12 bases, with 10 bases spanning the gap. Germline assignment: CDR1 MNHEY and CDR2 SVGAGI. The CDR3 contains 11 residues. CDR3 nucleotides: TGTGCCAGCAGTTACCCCCCCGCTACTTTCTTT. It encodes CASSYPPATFF.

Comments on this clone: The junction departs from germline at one end; a sequencing error may be responsible. The chain uses TRBV27 and TRBJ1-1; D remains ambiguous. The length of the CDR3 is 15 residues. Per the germline V gene, CDR1 is MNHEY and CDR2 is SMNVEV (reference sequence). The CDR3 reads CATSRRPGMGTEAFF. The CDR3 DNA follows: TGTGCCACCAGTAGGCGACCGGGGATGGGGACTGAAGCTTTCTTT.

CDR3 sequence (DNA): TGTGCCAGCAGGCTGGGACAGAATCAGCCCCAGCATTTT. Amino acids: CASRLGQNQPQHF. The chain links TRBV2 to TRBJ1-5; 7 bases are shared with TRBD1. V shed 6 bases, J shed 4 bases, and the junction held 3 bases outside the gene matches. The CDR3 length is 13 residues. The germline CDR1 and CDR2 sequences are SNHLY and FYNNEI.

The J gene is TRBJ1-4, the V gene TRBV2, with unresolved D. CDR1 is SNHLY, CDR2 FYNNEI, per germline. CDR3 size: 14 residues. The V gene lost 8 bases and the J gene lost 8 bases, with 18 bases spanning the gap. CDR3 loop: CASCPSGVSEKLFF. CDR3 in DNA: TGTGCCAGCTGTCCCTCCGGGGTAAGCGAAAAACTGTTTTTT.

The chain combines TRBV7-8 with TRBJ2-3; 7 positions match TRBD2. The CDR3 spans 18 residues. CDR1 is SGHVS and CDR2 is FQNEAQ in the germline V gene. V gave up 3 bases and J gave up 0 bases; unmatched junction bases: 12. The CDR3 bases are TGTGCCAGCAGCTTCTACCGGGACTACATAACTAGCACAGATACGCAGTATTTT. Protein product: CASSFYRDYITSTDTQYF.

This clone was seen just once. The chain uses TRBV5-1 and TRBJ2-5; TRBD1 matches at 7 bases. The germline V gene encodes CDR1 SGHRS and CDR2 YFSETQ. The length of the CDR3 is 13 residues. V trimming: 4 bases; J trimming: 3 bases; junction bases outside the gene matches: 3. DNA for the CDR3: TGCGCCAGCAGCCCGACAGGGAAAGAGACCCAGTACTTC. Protein product: CASSPTGKETQYF.

The sample holds one count of this clone. The V call is TRBV18, the J call TRBJ2-2; TRBD1 aligns across 9 bases. V lost 5 bases and J lost 4; bases outside the gene matches: 14. This CDR3 is built from 18 residues. The germline V gene has CDR1 KGHSH and CDR2 LQKENI. The CDR3 loop is CASSSTLVDRGFTGELFF. Written as DNA, the CDR3 is TGTGCCAGCTCATCCACCCTCGTGGACAGGGGATTCACCGGGGAGCTGTTTTTT.

The chain recombines TRBV6-1 with TRBJ1-2; TRBD1 agrees at 12 bases. The CDR3 is 15 amino acids. CDR1 is MNHNS, CDR2 SASEGT, per germline. V lost 2 bases and J lost 8; bases outside the gene matches: 6. CDR3 DNA sequence: TGTGCCAGCAGTGAACCGGGACAGGGGGCGGGAGGCTACACCTTC. It is translated as CASSEPGQGAGGYTF.

This clone was counted a few times. This chain joins TRBV19 and TRBJ1-6; TRBD1 matches at 10 bases. The CDR3 covers 14 residues. Germline V gene lookup returns CDR1 LNHDA and CDR2 SQIVND (reference sequence). J gave up 9 bases and V 2 bases, and 1 base lay outside the gene matches. CDR3 amino acids: CASSIWDRGSPLHF. DNA of the CDR3: TGTGCCAGTAGTATATGGGACAGGGGTTCACCCCTCCACTTT.

The V gene is TRBV19, the J gene TRBJ2-7; 10 nucleotides match TRBD1. V shed 6 bases, J shed 2 bases, and the junction held 10 bases outside the gene matches. The germline V gene has CDR1 LNHDA and CDR2 SQIVND (reference sequence). The CDR3 is made up of 16 amino acids. The CDR3 protein is CASSQLPGQGPYEQYF. The CDR3 DNA follows: TGTGCCAGTAGCCAACTACCGGGACAGGGGCCCTACGAGCAGTACTTC.